What follows describes a single T cell receptor (beta chain). Using immunoSEQ multiplex PCR, the repertoire was profiled, and TCRdb retains in-frame clones only, with some absent. The data show tens of thousands of clones, around 85% seen once. These data come from a study of blood T cell repertoires in COVID-19. There are 16 residues in the CDR3. The V gene end was trimmed by 6 bases and the J gene end by 7 bases; junction bases not matched to a gene: 13. CDR1 and CDR2 from the germline V gene are LNHDA and SQIVND (reference sequence). The source of this sequence is a human donor in a cohort sampled during active COVID-19. The V gene is TRBV19, the J gene TRBJ2-1, with TRBD1 matching 9 bases. Sequenced sample: peripheral blood. CDR3 DNA sequence: TGTGCCAGTAGAAAGGGCCGGACAGGGGAATCAAATGAGCAGTTCTTC. Translation gives CASRKGRTGESNEQFF.